A single sample gave rise to the 26 T cell receptor beta chains below, sequenced in a study of post-analysis software for immune sequencing data. Findings and limits, study-wide: Four to six TRBV segments appeared more often in patients than in controls, and TRBV5-6, TRBV5-1 and TRBV20-1 were among these.

Their antigens are not known. TCR beta libraries were prepared from cDNA with unique molecular identifiers. MiXCR, run by TCRdb on the PCR reads, gives a single entry per CDR3 protein. The sample lists hundreds of thousands of distinct CDR3 sequences; 30% were seen once. The sequenced sample was blood. All receptors derive from a girl under 18 with multiple sclerosis.

This clonotype occurred a few times. This chain connects TRBV11-3 to TRBJ2-3; maybe TRBD2 (7 bases). CDR3 size: 17 residues. Germline values: CDR1 SGHNT, CDR2 YENEEA. Trimming shortened V by 4 bases and J by 0 bases, and 17 bases separated the two germline ends. CDR3 in DNA: TGTGCCAGCAGCTCTACGGGGGGCACGGGGAGCACAGATACGCAGTATTTT. It is translated as CASSSTGGTGSTDTQYF. Looking up the rest from reference TRBV11-3 and TRBJ2-3 gives the full variable domain: EAGVVQSPRYKIIEKKQPVAFWCNPISGHNTLYWYLQNLGQGPELLIRYENEEAVDDSQLPKDRFSAERLKGVDSTLKIQPAELGDSAVYLCASSSTGGTGSTDTQYFGPGTRLTVL.

The chain couples TRBV9 to TRBJ1-1; D ambiguous. The CDR3 contains 15 residues. The ends were cut back, 0 bases at V and 4 bases at J, with 13 bases in the middle. From germline, CDR1 is SGDLS and CDR2 YYNGEE. CDR3 nucleotides: TGTGCCAGCAGCGTAGAGGAGGGTGGAGGCACTGAAGCTTTCTTT. As protein: CASSVEEGGGTEAFF.

As regards this clonotype: One end of the junction is discordant with germline, which a read error may explain. This sequence joins TRBV7-8 and TRBJ2-7, with D unclear. The CDR3 has 14 residues. CDR1 and CDR2 from the germline V gene are SGHVS and FQNEAQ. DNA for the CDR3: TGTGCCTGCAGCTCCACACCGGGCCCCTACGAGCAGTACTTC. Translating it yields CACSSTPGPYEQYF.

The V call is TRBV2, the J call TRBJ1-1; perhaps TRBD1 as D (5 bases). In germline, CDR1 is SNHLY, CDR2 FYNNEI. This CDR3 region has 10 residues. V gave up 8 bases and J gave up 6 bases, with 7 bases separating them. The DNA for the CDR3 is TGTGCCAGCCGGGGGTCTGAAGCTTTCTTT. Its protein is CASRGSEAFF.

Details on this clonotype: One junction end does not reproduce the germline sequence, and a read error may be involved. The chain carries TRBV20-1 and TRBJ1-5; D may be TRBD1 (6 bases). Germline V gives CDR1 DFQATT, CDR2 SNEGSKA (reference sequence). CDR3 length equals 15 residues. In nucleotides, the CDR3 is TGCAGTGCCAGAGGGGGAGGGTTAATGAGTCAGCCCCAGCATTTT. It yields the protein CSARGGGLMSQPQHF.

Concerning this clonotype: A much bigger clone sits one base away, suggesting this may be a read error. The V gene is TRBV5-1, the J gene TRBJ2-5; TRBD2 aligns across 14 bases. The CDR3 extends over 15 amino acids. The germline CDR1 and CDR2 sequences are SGHRS and YFSETQ. The CDR3 region has the DNA TGCGCCGGCAGCCAAGGACTAGCGGGAGGAGAGACCCAGTACTTC. It is translated as CAGSQGLAGGETQYF.

Details on this clonotype: A much larger clone differs by one base, so this may be a read error. V gene TRBV6-5 combines with J gene TRBJ2-1, with D possibly called TRBD1 or TRBD2 (5 bases each). The CDR3 loop spans 16 amino acids. V was pared by 0 bases and J by 2 bases, with 11 bases between. Germline V gene data show CDR1 as MNHEY and CDR2 as SVGAGI. CDR3 protein: CASSYSGVGAYNEQFF. CDR3 sequence (DNA): TGTGCCAGCAGTTACTCCGGAGTGGGGGCCTACAATGAGCAGTTCTTC.

The chain carries TRBV20-1 and TRBJ2-7, with TRBD1 as a possible D gene (7 bases). CDR1 is DFQATT, CDR2 SNEGSKA, per germline (reference sequence). Trimming shortened V by 0 bases and J by 1 base, and 16 bases separated the two germline ends. The CDR3 spans 16 residues. The CDR3 loop reads CSARDPAGGRSYEQYF. CDR3 DNA: TGCAGTGCTAGAGATCCTGCAGGGGGGAGATCCTACGAGCAGTACTTC.

This clonotype was seen a handful of times. This chain uses TRBV2 with TRBJ2-1; 11 bases map to TRBD1. The CDR3 has 15 amino acids. Losses at the gene ends were 3 bases for V and 8 bases for J; bases not matched to a gene: 6. Germline lookup yields CDR1 SNHLY and CDR2 FYNNEI. CDR3 residues: CASSDRDRGLDEQFF. CDR3 coding DNA: TGTGCCAGCAGTGACCGGGACAGGGGGTTGGATGAGCAGTTCTTC.

The CDR3 protein is CASSFWAGVHEQYF. CDR3 coding DNA: TGCGCCAGCAGCTTTTGGGCAGGGGTCCACGAGCAGTACTTC. The V call is TRBV5-1, the J call TRBJ2-7, with D maybe TRBD1 (6 bases). V dropped 2 bases and J dropped 5 bases, with 14 bases sitting between them. Germline V CDR1 and CDR2: SGHRS, YFSETQ. The CDR3 consists of 14 residues.

V is TRBV4-1 and J is TRBJ1-2; D not certain. The CDR3 length is 14 residues. V was pared by 4 bases and J by 4 bases, with 13 bases between. CDR1 is MGHRA, CDR2 YSYEKL, per germline. In DNA, the CDR3 is TGCGCCAGCAGCCGAGAAAGAGGGATCTATGGCTACACCTTC. It translates to CASSRERGIYGYTF.

J is TRBJ2-7 and V is TRBV6-1; perhaps D is TRBD1 or TRBD2 (7 bases each). The V end lost 7 bases, the J end lost 1 base, and 14 bases lay between the germline ends. This CDR3 region has 14 residues. The germline V gene encodes CDR1 MNHNS and CDR2 SASEGT. CDR3 amino acids: CASIPGGASYEQYF. Written as DNA, the CDR3 is TGTGCCAGCATTCCAGGGGGGGCTTCCTACGAGCAGTACTTC.

This chain connects TRBV4-1 to TRBJ1-1; TRBD1 matches at 8 bases. Looked up from germline, CDR1 is MGHRA and CDR2 is YSYEKL. After removal of 1 base from V and 4 bases from J, the junction contained 8 bases not matched to a gene. CDR3 length: 16 residues. CDR3 loop: CASSQGTGYRSTEAFF. The DNA of the CDR3 is TGCGCCAGCAGCCAAGGGACAGGGTATAGGAGCACTGAAGCTTTCTTT.

The V gene is TRBV20-1, the J gene TRBJ1-6; D is unclear. CDR1 is DFQATT and CDR2 is SNEGSKA in the germline V gene (reference sequence). V was cut by 5 bases and J by 5 bases, with 10 bases left in between. CDR3 length: 13 residues. The CDR3 loop reads CSALREHNSPLHF. The CDR3 coding sequence is TGCAGTGCTCTTAGGGAGCATAATTCACCCCTCCACTTT.

This clonotype showed up just a few times. This sequence joins TRBV10-3 and TRBJ2-3; D is uncertain. With 7 bases removed from V and 0 bases from J, the gap between germline ends came to 8 bases. This CDR3 comprises 13 residues. The V gene's germline CDR1 is ENHRY and CDR2 SYGVKD. The CDR3: CAIMSGSTDTQYF. The CDR3 coding sequence is TGTGCCATCATGTCCGGGAGCACAGATACGCAGTATTTT.

This clonotype was counted a few times. J is TRBJ1-2 and V is TRBV27, with a weak D call TRBD1 (5 bases). CDR3 length equals 15 residues. Germline CDR1 MNHEY, CDR2 SMNVEV (reference sequence). Trimming left V 5 bases short and J 4 bases short, with 17 bases between. In DNA form, the CDR3 reads TGTGCCAGCAGTACATACATGGGGGAGGTCTATGGCTACACCTTC. Translation: CASSTYMGEVYGYTF.

This chain joins TRBV3-1 and TRBJ1-2; D perhaps matches TRBD1 (5 bases). Trimming took 1 base from V and 1 from J, leaving 16 bases between them. Germline V gives CDR1 LGHDT, CDR2 YNNKEL (reference sequence). This CDR3 has 17 amino acids. The CDR3 region has the DNA TGTGCCAGCAGCCAAGGCCTTGGGGCCCTCAATAACTATGGCTACACCTTC. Translation: CASSQGLGALNNYGYTF.

This clonotype has just one count. Since a much larger clone is just one base distant, this may be a read error. The rearrangement joins TRBV29-1 to TRBJ2-1, with 10 nucleotides matching TRBD2. CDR3 length equals 14 residues. CDR1 is SQVTM, CDR2 ANQGSEA, per germline. CDR3 coding DNA: TGCAACGTTGGAAGACTAGCGGGTTTTAAAGAGCAGTTCTTC. Translation gives CNVGRLAGFKEQFF.

The chain uses TRBV18 and TRBJ2-1, with 8 bases matching TRBD2. The CDR3 has 14 amino acids. Germline trimming cut 3 bases from V and 12 bases from J; bases unmatched to any gene: 10. Germline V gives CDR1 KGHSH, CDR2 LQKENI. In DNA form, the CDR3 reads TGTGCCAGCTCACCCCCAGCGGGAGACCTAACGCAGTTCTTC. Translated, it gives CASSPPAGDLTQFF.

In this sample, this clonotype turned up a few times. The CDR3 coding sequence is TGCGCCAGCAGCCAAGATGGGGGACTGCCCATCTATGGCTACACCTTC. Residues: CASSQDGGLPIYGYTF. V usage is TRBV4-3 and J usage is TRBJ1-2; D perhaps matches TRBD1 (5 bases). Germline lookup yields CDR1 LGHNA and CDR2 YSLEER. The germline V and J ends were trimmed by 0 bases and 4 bases, with 15 bases remaining between them. This CDR3 has 16 amino acids.

This clonotype was detected only a few times. The chain combines TRBV7-9 with TRBJ1-5; the match to TRBD1 covers 8 bases. Germline CDR1 and CDR2: SEHNR and FQNEAQ (reference sequence). The length of the CDR3 is 14 residues. The V segment lost 5 bases and the J segment 5 bases; nucleotides outside the gene matches: 5. The CDR3 region is CASSQTGVDQPQHF. CDR3 nucleotide sequence: TGTGCCAGCAGCCAGACAGGGGTGGATCAGCCCCAGCATTTT.

This clonotype was seen a few times. CDR3 DNA sequence: TGCAGTGCTAGTGGGCCGTGGGTAGCGGGCTCCTACGAGCAGTACTTC. Its translation: CSASGPWVAGSYEQYF. The J gene is TRBJ2-7, the V gene TRBV20-1; 7 bases are a match to TRBD2. The germline gives CDR1 DFQATT, CDR2 SNEGSKA (reference sequence). The V gene end was trimmed by 3 bases and the J gene end by 0 bases; junction bases not matched to a gene: 11. This CDR3 contains 16 residues.

This clonotype was counted at least ten times. V and J are TRBV16 and TRBJ2-5; D might be TRBD2 (6 bases). V lost 5 bases to trimming and J lost 5 bases, with 12 bases between them. CDR3 size: 13 residues. The germline V gene encodes CDR1 KGHSY and CDR2 FQNENV. The CDR3 region is CASSRDSGETQYF. The CDR3 region has the DNA TGTGCCAGCAGCAGGGACTCGGGGGAGACCCAGTACTTC. The full variable domain, in which reference TRBV16 and TRBJ2-5 provide the parts outside the CDR3, is GEEVAQTPKHLVRGEGQKAKLYCAPIKGHSYVFWYQQVLKNEFKFLISFQNENVFDETGMPKERFSAKCLPNSPCSLEIQATKLEDSAVYFCASSRDSGETQYFGPGTRLLVL.

The chain carries TRBV5-1 and TRBJ1-6, with 7 positions matching TRBD1. This CDR3 spans 15 amino acids. Losses at the gene ends were 4 bases for V and 6 bases for J; bases not matched to a gene: 7. Germline CDR1 and CDR2: SGHRS and YFSETQ. CDR3 coding DNA: TGCGCCAGCAGCCCTCGGGACAGCGGTAATTCACCCCTCCACTTT. As protein: CASSPRDSGNSPLHF.

This clonotype occurred a few times. The germline gene is not matched at one end of the junction; a read error may be the cause. This chain links TRBV10-3 with TRBJ1-2, with D hard to call. The CDR3 runs to 13 residues. Looked up from germline, CDR1 is ENHRY and CDR2 is SYGVKD. CDR3 amino acids: CAIGDAGDLGYTF. CDR3 coding DNA: TGTGCCATCGGTGACGCAGGAGATCTTGGCTACACCTTC.

The chain carries TRBV29-1 and TRBJ2-7, with 8 bases aligning to TRBD2. The V gene's germline CDR1 is SQVTM and CDR2 ANQGSEA. This CDR3 contains 13 residues. The V and J ends lost 7 bases and 5 bases, in that order; junction bases with no gene match: 10. The CDR3 nucleotides read TGCAGCGCCACGGGACTAGGCGTGGACGAGCAGTACTTC. It is translated as CSATGLGVDEQYF.